This T cell receptor beta chain comes out of a study of shared clonotypes between healthy human individuals. At the level of the study: Each donor's CD8 memory used one plate, CD8 naive two, each CD4 subset three. Findings of the study overall: Larger richness was generally estimated for naive than memory subsets.

Trimming pared 6 bases from V and 5 bases from J, leaving 19 bases between. The CDR3 covers 15 residues. CDR1 MNHEY and CDR2 SVGAGI come from the germline V gene. Comment on this clone: The antigen remains undetermined.

Each cell subset's genomic DNA was divided evenly among several immunoSEQ plates. Each replicate PCR on the sorted subsets used roughly 200 ng DNA (around 31,000 T cell genomes). This table comes from immunoSEQ multiplex PCR, and its TCRdb copy is limited to in-frame clones, with some not included. The sample consists of some 600,000 clones, 95% to 97% of them appearing once. Naive CD8 populations comprised CD45RO-negative cells positively selected for CCR7, excluding terminally differentiated effector memory CD45RA+ cells. The TCR originated in a woman aged 25-40 years in good health. Sequenced sample: naive CD8+ T cells sorted from blood. This sequence joins TRBV6-5 and TRBJ2-5, with D possibly being TRBD1 (6 bases). The CDR3 bases are TGTGCCAGCAGACCCGAACAGGGTATTGGTGAGACCCAGTACTTC. The encoded protein is CASRPEQGIGETQYF.